Included here is one TCR beta chain sequence, with context. This entry is derived from a study of blood T cells in healthy people across ages. Study in general: There was about one barcoded beta molecule captured by template switching per two T cells.

CDR3 size: 11 residues. Per the germline V gene, CDR1 is ENHRY and CDR2 is SYGVKD. Trimming shortened V by 6 bases and J by 3 bases, and 6 bases separated the two germline ends. Sample-barcoded 5' priming and a J-beta primer mix drove a second PCR of roughly 6 to 12 cycles. MiXCR, applied by TCRdb to the 5' RACE reads, yields one record per CDR3 protein. The sample records 1.5 million to 2 million distinct CDR3 sequences, roughly 28% being singletons. PBMCs numbering at least 7 million were isolated per sample. The clonotype comes from a woman in her 30s in good health. V and J are TRBV10-3 and TRBJ2-7, with D perhaps being TRBD1 or TRBD2 (5 bases each). The source material was blood. The CDR3 sequence is CAIRGDYEQYF. As DNA, the CDR3 is TGTGCCATCAGGGGGGACTACGAGCAGTACTTC.